This TCR beta chain was identified in a study of blood T cell repertoires in COVID-19. Looking at the study overall: COVID-19 samples collected from the United States, Italy and Spain covered acute and convalescent phases. From T cells, B-cell-depleted T cells, or PBMCs came the material, which was cDNA or gDNA.

With 5 bases clipped from V and 3 bases from J, the junction kept 2 bases outside the gene matches. The CDR3 is 14 residues long. Germline CDR1 LGHDT, CDR2 YNNKEL (reference sequence). Here immunoSEQ multiplex PCR was the method, and the copy in TCRdb shows in-frame clones only, minus some. Of under 300,000 clones listed, almost 85% are singletons. This TCR was recovered from a middle-aged man with acute or convalescent COVID-19. The sequenced sample was peripheral blood. This chain connects TRBV3-1 (or the pseudogene TRBV3-2) to TRBJ2-5; TRBD2 agrees at 11 bases. CDR3 sequence (DNA): TGTGCCAGCAGCGCGACTAGCGGGAAAGAGACCCAGTACTTC. This sequence encodes CASSATSGKETQYF.